This T cell receptor beta chain is drawn from a study of type 1 and type 2 diabetes patients. CDR1 and CDR2 (germline): WNHNN, SYGVQD (reference sequence). This CDR3 region has 14 residues. This clonotype was counted a few times. Its matching antigen is unknown. Findings of the study overall: Both CD4+ and CD8+ type 2 diabetes repertoires showed significantly higher diversity than type 1. Type 2 diabetes and control V and J usage correlated highly, roughly 0.97.

Amplification started from genomic DNA. Multiplex PCR with 30 forward and 13 reverse primers amplified the TCR beta CDR3. TCRdb ran MiXCR on the multiplex PCR reads and lists one entry per CDR3 protein. The profile shows about 290,000 distinct CDR3 sequences, more than 40% of them singletons. Sequencing was carried out using peripheral blood mononuclear cells (PBMCs). This chain uses TRBV10-1 with TRBJ2-2; 7 nucleotides align to TRBD2. The receptor was isolated from a young man with type 2 diabetes. The CDR3, as DNA: TGCGCGTATGGCGGGGGTTGGGCCACCGGGGAGCTGTTTTTT. Encoded protein: CAYGGGWATGELFF.